The 2 T cell receptor beta chains reported below all come from one sample, sequenced in a study of blood T cells in healthy people across ages. PCR was performed a second time for roughly 7 to 11 cycles using a sample-barcoded 5' primer and a J-beta primer mix. TCRdb passed the 5' RACE reads through MiXCR, listing each CDR3 protein once. The repertoire holds 1.5 million to 2 million distinct CDR3 sequences, with roughly 49% as singletons. What was sequenced was blood. The receptors were gathered from a woman aged 40 to 49 in good health.

The V and J genes are TRBV13 and TRBJ2-5; perhaps TRBD1 as D (6 bases). The CDR3 runs 14 residues. V dropped 6 bases and J dropped 11 bases, with 22 bases sitting between them. Per the germline V gene, CDR1 is PRHDT and CDR2 is FYEKMQ (reference sequence). The CDR3, as DNA: TGTGCCAGCAGTGCGCAGTTGGGGGCGAGGGAGCAGTACTTC. It is translated as CASSAQLGAREQYF. Full variable domain (rest looked up from reference TRBV13 and TRBJ2-5): AAGVIQSPRHLIKEKRETATLKCYPIPRHDTVYWYQQGPGQDPQFLISFYEKMQSDKGSIPDRFSAQQFSDYHSELNMSSLELGDSALYFCASSAQLGAREQYFGPGTRLLVL.

This clonotype has at least ten counts. The rearrangement joins TRBV27 to TRBJ2-5; D possibly corresponds to TRBD2 (5 bases). The CDR3 is made up of 13 amino acids. Trimming pared 4 bases from V and 5 bases from J, leaving 11 bases between. In germline, CDR1 is MNHEY, CDR2 SMNVEV (reference sequence). The CDR3, as DNA: TGTGCCAGCAGTTATCGGGGATGGGAGACCCAGTACTTC. Translated, it gives CASSYRGWETQYF.